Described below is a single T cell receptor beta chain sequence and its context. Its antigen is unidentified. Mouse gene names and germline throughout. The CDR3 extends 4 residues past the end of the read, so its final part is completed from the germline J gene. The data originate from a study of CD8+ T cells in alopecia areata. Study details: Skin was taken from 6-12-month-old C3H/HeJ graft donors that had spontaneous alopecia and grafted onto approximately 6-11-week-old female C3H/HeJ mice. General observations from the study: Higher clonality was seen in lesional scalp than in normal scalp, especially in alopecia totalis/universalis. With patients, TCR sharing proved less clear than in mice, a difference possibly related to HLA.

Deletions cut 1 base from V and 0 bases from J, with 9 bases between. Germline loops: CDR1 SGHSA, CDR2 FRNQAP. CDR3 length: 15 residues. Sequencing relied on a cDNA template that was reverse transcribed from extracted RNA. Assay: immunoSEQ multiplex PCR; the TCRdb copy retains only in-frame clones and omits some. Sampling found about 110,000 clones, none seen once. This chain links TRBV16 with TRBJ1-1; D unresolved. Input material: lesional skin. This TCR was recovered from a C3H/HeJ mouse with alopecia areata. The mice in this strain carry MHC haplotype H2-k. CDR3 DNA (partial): TGTGCAAGCAGCTTAGCCGACACCCCAAACACA. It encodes CASSLADTPNT. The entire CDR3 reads CASSLADTPNTEVFF.